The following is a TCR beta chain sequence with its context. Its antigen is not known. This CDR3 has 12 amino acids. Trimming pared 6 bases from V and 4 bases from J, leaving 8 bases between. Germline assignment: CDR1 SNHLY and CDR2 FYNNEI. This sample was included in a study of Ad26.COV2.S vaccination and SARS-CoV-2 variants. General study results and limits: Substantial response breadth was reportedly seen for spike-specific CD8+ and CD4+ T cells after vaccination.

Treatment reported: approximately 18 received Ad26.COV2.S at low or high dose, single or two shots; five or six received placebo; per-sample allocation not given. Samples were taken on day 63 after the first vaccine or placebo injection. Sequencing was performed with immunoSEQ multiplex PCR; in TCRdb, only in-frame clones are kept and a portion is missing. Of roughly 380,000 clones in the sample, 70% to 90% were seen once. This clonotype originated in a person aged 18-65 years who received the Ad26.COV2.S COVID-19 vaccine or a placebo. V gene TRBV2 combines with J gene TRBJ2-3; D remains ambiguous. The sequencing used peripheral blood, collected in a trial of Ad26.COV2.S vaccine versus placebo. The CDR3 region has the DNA TGTGCCAGCAGACCCAGTTCAGATACGCAGTATTTT. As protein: CASRPSSDTQYF.